One and the same sample provided the 20 T cell receptor beta chains below, sequenced in a study of T cells after yellow fever vaccination. TCRdb reprocessed the 5' RACE reads with MiXCR, giving one entry per CDR3 protein. The data hold 610,000 or so distinct CDR3 sequences, with 9% to 15% observed a single time. The starting material was PBMCs, obtained on the day of the yellow fever booster vaccination. These receptors originate from a man under 40 who received the YFV17D yellow fever vaccine.

V usage is TRBV5-1 and J usage is TRBJ2-5; TRBD1 matches 7 bases. Germline lookup yields CDR1 SGHRS and CDR2 YFSETQ. The V gene end was trimmed by 2 bases and the J gene end by 4 bases; junction bases not matched to a gene: 8. This CDR3 has 15 residues. The CDR3, as DNA: TGCGCCAGCAGCTTAGAACAGGGGCGGACAGAGACCCAGTACTTC. As protein: CASSLEQGRTETQYF.

The chain has TRBV4-3 and TRBJ2-2; D perhaps matches TRBD2 (5 bases). The CDR3 is 13 amino acids. V was shortened by 3 bases and J by 6 bases, with 8 bases between the two germline ends. The germline CDR1 and CDR2 sequences are LGHNA and YSLEER. CDR3 loop: CASSHEAAGELFF. Here the CDR3 DNA reads TGCGCCAGCAGCCACGAAGCGGCCGGGGAGCTGTTTTTT.

The chain couples TRBV24-1 to TRBJ2-5, with D maybe TRBD1 (7 bases). Germline V lookup: CDR1 KGHDR, CDR2 SFDVKD. There are 16 residues in the CDR3. V was pared by 0 bases and J by 0 bases, with 10 bases between. The CDR3 here is CATSDLGGTDQETQYF. Here the CDR3 DNA reads TGTGCCACCAGTGATTTGGGGGGGACAGACCAAGAGACCCAGTACTTC.

This clonotype was counted at least ten times. V is TRBV6-5 and J is TRBJ2-1; D gene ambiguous. Trimming shortened V by 0 bases and J by 3 bases, and 12 bases separated the two germline ends. There are 16 residues in the CDR3. Germline CDR1 reads MNHEY; CDR2 reads SVGAGI. CDR3 in amino acids: CASSYSTGLGYNEQFF. The CDR3 nucleotides are TGTGCCAGCAGTTACTCGACTGGGTTAGGCTACAATGAGCAGTTCTTC.

This clonotype appeared a few times. The chain uses TRBV30 and TRBJ2-3; D may correspond to TRBD1 or TRBD2 (5 bases each). CDR3 size: 14 residues. In germline, CDR1 is GTSNPN, CDR2 SVGIG (reference sequence). Between the trimmed V and J ends, which lost 3 bases and 13 bases, there was a span of 23 bases. The CDR3 bases are TGTGCCTGGAGGATTGGGGCGGGCAAACTTGAGGAGTATTTT. Protein product: CAWRIGAGKLEEYF.

This clonotype was recorded many times. The rearrangement links TRBV7-9 to TRBJ2-1; 12 bases agree with TRBD1. Germline V lookup: CDR1 SEHNR, CDR2 FQNEAQ (reference sequence). V shed 3 bases and J 11 bases; nucleotides not matched to a gene: 2. The CDR3 sequence is 13 residues long. The chain's CDR3 is CASSLGTGGKQFF. CDR3 sequence (DNA): TGTGCCAGCAGCTTGGGGACAGGGGGCAAGCAGTTCTTC.

Only a few counts were recorded for this clonotype. This sequence joins TRBV20-1 and TRBJ1-6; tentatively, D is TRBD1 (6 bases). This CDR3 is built from 13 residues. Trimming left V 5 bases short and J 7 bases short, with 12 bases between. CDR1 and CDR2 (germline): DFQATT, SNEGSKA (reference sequence). CDR3 in amino acids: CSAVRDTNSPLHF. For the CDR3, the DNA is TGCAGTGCTGTCCGGGACACGAATTCACCCCTCCACTTT.

CDR3 residues: CASKAGGYNEQFF. The CDR3 DNA is TGTGCCAGCAAAGCGGGAGGGTACAATGAGCAGTTCTTC. The chain carries TRBV6-2 or TRBV6-3 and TRBJ2-1, with 10 nucleotides matching TRBD2. This CDR3 has 13 amino acids. The V segment lost 7 bases and the J segment 4 bases; nucleotides outside the gene matches: 1. The V gene's germline CDR1 is MNHEY and CDR2 SVGEGT.

The V and J genes are TRBV12-3 or TRBV12-4 and TRBJ2-5; TRBD2 might be the D (5 bases). V dropped 6 bases and J dropped 7 bases, with 15 bases sitting between them. The CDR3 totals 13 residues. Here the CDR3 DNA reads TGTGCCAGCAGCCCGGGGTCCTTTGGGACCCAGTACTTC. Translating gives CASSPGSFGTQYF.

This chain connects TRBV14 to TRBJ1-1, with D perhaps TRBD1 (6 bases). Germline V gene data show CDR1 as SGHDN and CDR2 as FVKESK. The length of the CDR3 is 14 residues. Deletions cut 0 bases from V and 8 bases from J, with 13 bases between. The CDR3 here is CASSQDLRRGEAFF. The CDR3 nucleotides read TGTGCCAGCAGCCAAGATCTCCGGAGGGGGGAAGCTTTCTTT.

This clonotype was seen only a few times. The rearrangement joins TRBV11-2 to TRBJ2-3; 8 positions agree with TRBD2. Trimming took 5 bases from V and 5 from J; bases not matched to a gene: 12. Per the germline V gene, CDR1 is SGHAT and CDR2 is FQNNGV. The CDR3 runs 16 residues. This CDR3 is CASSLSGREGRDTQYF. The DNA for the CDR3 is TGTGCCAGCAGCCTAAGCGGGAGAGAAGGAAGAGATACGCAGTATTTT.

The chain combines TRBV20-1 with TRBJ1-1; D perhaps matches TRBD1 (5 bases). The CDR3 contains 13 residues. The germline V gene encodes CDR1 DFQATT and CDR2 SNEGSKA (reference sequence). V gave up 5 bases and J gave up 0 bases, with 10 bases separating them. In DNA form, the CDR3 reads TGCAGTGCTCCCGGGACCTTGAACACTGAAGCTTTCTTT. Its translation is CSAPGTLNTEAFF.

A few counts support this clonotype. This rearrangement joins TRBV20-1 to TRBJ2-1; D is perhaps TRBD2 (5 bases). CDR3 size: 14 residues. Trimming shortened V by 3 bases and J by 0 bases, and 9 bases separated the two germline ends. CDR1 DFQATT and CDR2 SNEGSKA come from the germline V gene (reference sequence). The CDR3 DNA follows: TGCAGTGCTAGCGGGGATCGCTCCTACAATGAGCAGTTCTTC. Translating gives CSASGDRSYNEQFF.

The chain has TRBV20-1 and TRBJ2-7; TRBD1 matches 8 bases. There are 16 residues in the CDR3. Germline assignment: CDR1 DFQATT and CDR2 SNEGSKA (reference sequence). V lost 6 bases, J lost 2 bases, and 15 bases stayed unmatched. The CDR3 loop reads CSATTIQGALTYEQYF. In DNA form, the CDR3 reads TGCAGTGCGACTACAATTCAGGGGGCACTGACCTACGAGCAGTACTTC.

V gene TRBV7-6 combines with J gene TRBJ1-6, with 8 bases aligning to TRBD1. The CDR3 is made up of 14 amino acids. The V gene's germline CDR1 is SGHVS and CDR2 FNYEAQ. V gave up 3 bases and J gave up 7 bases; unmatched junction bases: 2. CDR3 protein: CASSLPGGNSPLHF. DNA for the CDR3: TGTGCCAGCAGCTTGCCAGGGGGCAATTCACCCCTCCACTTT.

This rearrangement joins TRBV20-1 to TRBJ2-7; 9 bases are a match to TRBD1. CDR1 and CDR2 from the germline V gene are DFQATT and SNEGSKA (reference sequence). V lost 4 bases, J lost 4 bases, and 8 bases stayed unmatched. CDR3 size: 14 residues. The CDR3 region has the DNA TGCAGTGCTACGGGACAGGGTTCGTGGTACGAGCAGTACTTC. It codes for CSATGQGSWYEQYF.

This clonotype has only one observation. The V call is TRBV14, the J call TRBJ1-6, with TRBD1 matching over 8 bases. Trimming at V came to 1 base and at J to 9 bases, leaving 5 bases not matched to a gene. Germline loops: CDR1 SGHDN, CDR2 FVKESK. The CDR3 has 15 amino acids. The CDR3 DNA reads as TGTGCCAGCAGCCAAGCTTCAGGGGGCAGTTCACCCCTCCACTTT. This sequence encodes CASSQASGGSSPLHF.

This clonotype was seen at least ten times. The rearrangement joins TRBV12-3 or TRBV12-4 to TRBJ2-3, with 12 bases aligning to TRBD2. V lost 6 bases to trimming and J lost 1 base; unmatched junction nucleotides: 5. CDR3 size: 16 residues. In DNA, the CDR3 is TGTGCCAGCAGCCGTACTAGCGGGGGGCGCACAGATACGCAGTATTTT. It yields the protein CASSRTSGGRTDTQYF.

In its sample, this clonotype was seen a few times. The chain couples TRBV20-1 to TRBJ2-4; tentatively, D is TRBD1 or TRBD2 (5 bases each). The CDR3 has 16 amino acids. Germline V gives CDR1 DFQATT, CDR2 SNEGSKA (reference sequence). V dropped 3 bases and J dropped 6 bases, with 21 bases sitting between them. The CDR3 region has the DNA TGCAGTGCTAGGGGGGATAGGCCAGGGACGGCAAACATTCAGTACTTC. Residues: CSARGDRPGTANIQYF.

This chain connects TRBV28 to TRBJ1-2; 9 bases agree with TRBD1. Germline V CDR1 and CDR2: MDHEN, SYDVKM. CDR3 length equals 17 residues. V was pared by 4 bases and J by 2 bases, with 11 bases of the junction left unmatched. CDR3 bases: TGTGCCAGCAGTTGGGACAGGGACCGATATAGGAACTATGGCTACACCTTC. Translation gives CASSWDRDRYRNYGYTF.